This T cell receptor (beta chain) was sequenced in a study of cytomegalovirus exposure and HLA in healthy donors. Study context: Tens of millions of unique TCRs from HLA-typed donors were held in an early release of data.

Both 60 Vbeta primers and 13 Jbeta primers went into the PCR. TCRdb's table, derived via immunoSEQ multiplex PCR, lists solely in-frame clones and lacks some. The table records 180,000 or so clones, more than 60% of them present only once. A word on this clone: The antigen is undetermined.

The CDR3 spans 13 residues. Germline values: CDR1 SGHTA, CDR2 FQGNSA. With 5 bases clipped from V and 7 bases from J, the junction kept 8 bases outside the gene matches. Study results and limitations: What a later analysis reportedly showed was that an Asian-associated ancestry cluster had fewer N-insertions than the approximately 700-donor mean.

The receptor was derived from a woman in her thirties or forties in good health and CMV-seropositive. The chain combines TRBV7-2 with TRBJ2-7, with 7 bases fitting TRBD2. Input material: PBMCs. CDR3 protein: CASSLGLVGEQYF. The CDR3 nucleotides are TGTGCCAGCAGCCTCGGACTAGTGGGTGAGCAGTACTTC.